This T cell receptor beta chain derives from a study of PD-L1 blockade in urothelial cancer. At the level of the study: About 90% of the roughly 29 patients were men with bladder-origin urothelial cancer. Investigators checked blood 3 weeks (second dose) and 6 weeks after treatment start. Study patients had been treated with 0 to 3 previous chemotherapy regimens. Study conclusions and caveats: Durable-benefit cases showed more tumor-associated blood clone expansion at 3 weeks.

The CDR3 totals 15 residues. V lost 5 bases and J 8 bases, leaving 19 bases between the germline ends. Germline V gene lookup returns CDR1 ENHRY and CDR2 SYGVKD. Time point defined: pretreatment peripheral blood. Method: immunoSEQ multiplex PCR; TCRdb's copy keeps in-frame clones and lacks some. Here the sample spans some 63,000 clones, roughly 80% being singletons. As concerns this clone: The antigen remains unidentified.

Sample: PBMCs, taken around atezolizumab (anti-PD-L1) treatment. V is TRBV10-3 and J is TRBJ1-3; D is perhaps TRBD1 (5 bases). This TCR came from a man in his 70s with urothelial cancer. CDR3 bases: TGTGCCATCAGTTCCCTGGGGGAGGTTCGAGACACCATATATTTT. Amino acid sequence: CAISSLGEVRDTIYF.